This TCR beta chain comes out of a study of CXCR3-negative and CXCR3-positive naive CD8 T cells. Study-level background: Each library gave roughly 1.4 +/- 0.3 million of 130 million to 150 million TRB reads. General study results and limits: Greater hydrophobicity was found in TRB CDR3s of CXCR3-positive naive cells than of CXCR3-negative naive cells.

This clonotype counts as medium-sized by frequency. Its antigen is currently unknown. The TRB libraries of cDNA were built by UMI-labeled 5' RACE. Reanalyzing the 5' RACE reads, TCRdb keeps one entry per CDR3 protein, without DNA. The listing records around 61,000 distinct CDR3 sequences. This clonotype was sampled from a human donor in good health. Some clones in this sample may be carry-over from other donors' samples. Sequencing was done on a sample of naive CXCR3+ CD8+ T cells from blood. Subset given: CD45RO-CCR7+CD27+CD95- naive CD8+ T cells expressing CXCR3 (TNR3+).

The CDR3 protein is CASSQASGQGFTDTQYF. This chain links TRBV4-1 with TRBJ2-3; the D call from TCRdb, TRBD1, cannot be confirmed without DNA. The length of the CDR3 is 17 residues. Germline CDR1 reads MGHRA; CDR2 reads YSYEKL.